This section outlines one T cell receptor beta chain sequence together with its context. Authors' processing steps: Estimation of nucleated cell counts was performed using reference gene primer amplification. This table comes from immunoSEQ multiplex PCR, and its TCRdb copy is limited to in-frame clones, with some not included. The V and J calls and clone size were taken over from that table, and D and trimming were inferred from the DNA. The table shows around 170,000 clones, with about 87% occurring only once. This CDR3 spans 15 amino acids. V trimming: 4 bases; J trimming: 3 bases; junction bases outside the gene matches: 7. Per germline, CDR1 MGHRA and CDR2 YSYEKL. These data come from a study of blood T cell repertoires in COVID-19. Study-wide context: Samples came from the United States, Italy and Spain, spanning acute and convalescent COVID-19. Sample material is recorded as cDNA or gDNA derived from T cells, B-cell-depleted T cells, or PBMCs.

Sequences were obtained from peripheral blood. This sequence originates from a man aged 55 to 70 with acute or convalescent COVID-19. J is TRBJ1-1 and V is TRBV4-1; 8 nucleotides match TRBD1. The CDR3 DNA is TGCGCCAGCAGCCCCTTCGGCAGGGGGCACACTGAAGCTTTCTTT. This gives the protein CASSPFGRGHTEAFF.